The 32 T cell receptor beta chains given below trace back to one sample, sequenced in a study of vaccination and CD4 T cells after COVID-19. Sequenced with the Oncomine TCR Beta short-read assay was DNA taken from cultured CD4+ T cells. TCRdb analysed the PCR reads with MiXCR anew, one entry per CDR3 protein. The profile shows more than 6,500 distinct CDR3 sequences, roughly 73% of them singletons. Antigens of these TCRs are unknown. Treatment noted: 10-day PBMC culture with coronavirus spike peptide pools or control peptides (ViraFEST assay). The sample taken for sequencing was CD4+ T cells from blood, cultured in vitro. These receptors were obtained from a human donor who had recovered from COVID-19.

This clonotype was counted between two and nine times. The chain recombines TRBV4-3 with TRBJ1-6; 7 nucleotides align to TRBD1. Germline V gives CDR1 LGHNA, CDR2 YSLEER. J was trimmed by 10 bases and V by 2 bases; bases with no gene match: 5. The CDR3 covers 14 residues. The chain's CDR3 is CASSQKTGVSPLHF. CDR3 sequence (DNA): TGCGCCAGCAGCCAAAAAACAGGGGTATCACCCCTCCACTTT.

This clonotype was counted once. The V and J genes are TRBV7-2 and TRBJ1-4, with 8 bases lining up with TRBD1. Germline trimming cut 6 bases from V and 8 bases from J; bases unmatched to any gene: 11. Germline V gene data show CDR1 as SGHTA and CDR2 as FQGNSA. This CDR3 has 15 residues. DNA for the CDR3: TGTGCCAGCAGGGGACAAGGGACAGGAAACGAAAAACTGTTTTTT. Protein: CASRGQGTGNEKLFF.

The gene calls are TRBV20-1 and TRBJ1-1; D uncertain. With 0 bases removed from V and 2 bases from J, the gap between germline ends came to 10 bases. Germline V gives CDR1 DFQATT, CDR2 SNEGSKA (reference sequence). The CDR3 runs 14 residues. CDR3 DNA sequence: TGCAGTGCTAGAGATCAGGTCCTTAACACTGAAGCTTTCTTT. Translating gives CSARDQVLNTEAFF.

The chain has TRBV19 and TRBJ1-2; TRBD1 matches 8 bases. The CDR3 contains 14 residues. CDR1 is LNHDA and CDR2 is SQIVND in the germline V gene (reference sequence). V shed 7 bases and J 2 bases; nucleotides not matched to a gene: 6. The CDR3 sequence is CASTRTGKNYGYTF. CDR3 sequence (DNA): TGTGCCAGTACCAGGACAGGGAAGAACTATGGCTACACCTTC. The entire variable domain, with the rest obtained from reference TRBV19 and TRBJ1-2, is as follows: DGGITQSPKYLFRKEGQNVTLSCEQNLNHDAMYWYRQDPGQGLRLIYYSQIVNDFQKGDIAEGYSVSREKKESFPLTVTSAQKNPTAFYLCASTRTGKNYGYTFGSGTRLTVV.

By share of the sample, this clonotype is medium-sized. V usage is TRBV28 and J usage is TRBJ1-2; D gene ambiguous. The CDR3 extends over 13 amino acids. V gave up 3 bases and J gave up 2 bases, with 7 bases separating them. Germline-derived CDR1 and CDR2 are MDHEN and SYDVKM. The CDR3 loop reads CASSFVGNYGYTF. The CDR3 DNA reads as TGTGCCAGCAGTTTTGTAGGGAACTATGGCTACACCTTC.

The genes are TRBV20-1 and TRBJ1-5, with D possibly matching TRBD1 (6 bases). Germline loops: CDR1 DFQATT, CDR2 SNEGSKA (reference sequence). This CDR3 contains 13 residues. Trimming stripped 3 bases from V and 7 bases from J, with 13 bases between. The CDR3 region has the DNA TGCAGTGCTAGGGACAGCGGTTTCCAGCCCCAGCATTTT. Translation: CSARDSGFQPQHF.

The V call is TRBV12-3 or TRBV12-4, the J call TRBJ1-6; no reliable D call. The CDR3 contains 13 residues. V was pared by 1 base and J by 8 bases, with 6 bases between. Written as DNA, the CDR3 is TGTGCCAGCAGTTTAGTCGGGGATTCACCCCTCCACTTT. Translation gives CASSLVGDSPLHF.

The table lists this clonotype with a count of one. The rearrangement joins TRBV20-1 to TRBJ2-5; a possible D gene is TRBD1 (6 bases). CDR3 length equals 16 residues. CDR1 and CDR2 (germline): DFQATT, SNEGSKA (reference sequence). V lost 0 bases, J lost 4 bases, and 18 bases lay in between. CDR3 in DNA: TGCAGTGCTAGAGATGAAGGGGGAGTCGAGGGAGAGACCCAGTACTTC. Protein product: CSARDEGGVEGETQYF.

The CDR3 region has the DNA TGTGCCAGCAGTCCATCGGGAGTAGGGGATACGCAGTATTTT. It specifies CASSPSGVGDTQYF. V and J are TRBV28 and TRBJ2-3, with a weak D call TRBD2 (6 bases). Per the germline V gene, CDR1 is MDHEN and CDR2 is SYDVKM. V gave up 5 bases and J gave up 6 bases, with 15 bases separating them. The CDR3 runs 14 residues.

This clonotype is medium-sized. J is TRBJ1-1 and V is TRBV20-1; 7 nucleotides agree with TRBD1. Germline V gene data show CDR1 as DFQATT and CDR2 as SNEGSKA (reference sequence). The V gene end was trimmed by 4 bases and the J gene end by 0 bases; junction bases not matched to a gene: 8. The CDR3 is made up of 15 amino acids. The CDR3, as DNA: TGCAGTGCTACGACCTTGACAGGGTTGAACACTGAAGCTTTCTTT. It encodes CSATTLTGLNTEAFF.

This clonotype was counted a few times. The V gene is TRBV28, the J gene TRBJ2-2; 9 bases are shared with TRBD2. Germline V CDR1 and CDR2: MDHEN, SYDVKM. Losses at the gene ends were 6 bases for V and 4 bases for J; bases not matched to a gene: 9. The CDR3 is 16 residues long. The CDR3 DNA follows: TGTGCCAGCAGGGTCGGGGCGGGAGGGAGCACCGGGGAGCTGTTTTTT. Its translation is CASRVGAGGSTGELFF.

The J gene is TRBJ2-5, the V gene TRBV7-2; perhaps TRBD1 as D (5 bases). The CDR3 loop spans 13 amino acids. CDR1 and CDR2 from the germline V gene are SGHTA and FQGNSA. V lost 1 base, J lost 3 bases, and 6 bases lay in between. The CDR3 nucleotides read TGTGCCAGCAGCTTAGTCAGGGAAGAGACCCAGTACTTC. Encoded protein: CASSLVREETQYF.

The J gene is TRBJ1-6, the V gene TRBV20-1; D is ambiguous. The germline CDR1 and CDR2 sequences are DFQATT and SNEGSKA (reference sequence). This CDR3 has 18 amino acids. The V end lost 0 bases, the J end lost 4 bases, and 19 bases lay between the germline ends. The CDR3 DNA sequence: TGCAGTGCTAGAGATCGTAGGAGGGTGGGAGATTATAATTCACCCCTCCACTTT. Translation: CSARDRRRVGDYNSPLHF.

The chain joins TRBV7-2 to TRBJ1-1; no reliable D call. Germline V lookup: CDR1 SGHTA, CDR2 FQGNSA. V was shortened by 5 bases and J by 0 bases, with 13 bases between the two germline ends. This CDR3 region has 15 residues. The CDR3: CASSAGSPMNTEAFF. The CDR3 DNA is TGTGCCAGCAGCGCTGGGTCCCCGATGAACACTGAAGCTTTCTTT.

The chain recombines TRBV2 with TRBJ1-5; D may be TRBD1 (6 bases). The CDR3 length is 16 residues. CDR1 is SNHLY and CDR2 is FYNNEI in the germline V gene. Trimming cost V 7 bases and J 7 bases, with 23 bases left between them. The CDR3 sequence: CASTKAAGGPKQPQHF. The CDR3 DNA is TGTGCCAGCACCAAGGCCGCGGGGGGGCCGAAACAGCCCCAGCATTTT.

V gene TRBV20-1 combines with J gene TRBJ2-3; tentatively, D is TRBD1 or TRBD2 (6 bases each). The ends were cut back, 4 bases at V and 3 bases at J, with 11 bases in the middle. The CDR3 runs to 13 residues. Looked up from germline, CDR1 is DFQATT and CDR2 is SNEGSKA (reference sequence). The CDR3 loop is CSAKTGGTDTQYF. In nucleotides, the CDR3 is TGCAGTGCTAAGACAGGAGGGACAGATACGCAGTATTTT.

On this clonotype: Its ends do not fully match the called genes, so a read error is possible. The V gene is TRBV30, the J gene TRBJ2-5, with D maybe TRBD1 (5 bases). The CDR3 length is 14 residues. The germline gives CDR1 GTSNPN, CDR2 SVGIG (reference sequence). The CDR3 loop is CAWSSGIVQETQHF. CDR3 DNA: TGTGCCTGGAGTTCAGGGATTGTGCAAGAGACCCAGCACTTC.

This clonotype was picked up a small number of times. The chain carries TRBV2 and TRBJ2-5, with 8 nucleotides matching TRBD2. The V and J ends lost 4 bases and 5 bases, in that order; junction bases with no gene match: 9. The CDR3 is made up of 15 amino acids. Germline lookup yields CDR1 SNHLY and CDR2 FYNNEI. In nucleotides, the CDR3 is TGTGCCAGCAGTGGCGACGGGAGGGCCGTGGAGACCCAGTACTTC. It translates to CASSGDGRAVETQYF.

The CDR3 reads CASTLREGPYNEQFF. The CDR3 bases are TGTGCCAGCACCCTCAGGGAGGGCCCCTACAATGAGCAGTTCTTC. This rearrangement joins TRBV6-2 or TRBV6-3 to TRBJ2-1; 7 nucleotides line up with TRBD2. The germline gives CDR1 MNHEY, CDR2 SVGEGT. The CDR3 runs to 15 residues. The V segment lost 7 bases and the J segment 2 bases; nucleotides outside the gene matches: 8.

The rearrangement uses TRBV6-2 or TRBV6-3 and TRBJ2-3; D possibly uses TRBD1 or TRBD2 (7 bases each). V lost 6 bases and J lost 4, with 14 bases in between. The CDR3 length is 14 residues. Germline V gene lookup returns CDR1 MNHEY and CDR2 SVGEGT. The CDR3 bases are TGTGCCAGCAGGAGACAGGGAGGGGCAGATACGCAGTATTTT. It encodes CASRRQGGADTQYF.

The J gene is TRBJ1-5, the V gene TRBV6-1; possible D gene TRBD1, 6 bases. CDR1 is MNHNS, CDR2 SASEGT, per germline. Deletions cut 8 bases from V and 0 bases from J, with 8 bases between. The CDR3 is 13 residues long. This CDR3 reads CASDRYSNQPQHF. The DNA of the CDR3 is TGTGCCAGCGACAGGTATAGCAATCAGCCCCAGCATTTT.

The J gene is TRBJ1-5, the V gene TRBV4-1; TRBD1 is a possible D gene (6 bases). The CDR3 length is 13 residues. V lost 4 bases and J lost 6, with 10 bases in between. Per the germline V gene, CDR1 is MGHRA and CDR2 is YSYEKL. CDR3 DNA sequence: TGCGCCAGCAGCCCCCAGGGGAGTCAGCCCCAGCATTTT. It yields the protein CASSPQGSQPQHF.

This clonotype was found a few times. V is TRBV12-1 and J is TRBJ1-1; TRBD1 is the table's D call and was not checked against the DNA. TRBV12-1 is described as a pseudogene. The CDR3 sequence is 17 residues long. The CDR3 coding sequence is TGTGCCAGCAGCTCTTACTCCAGGACTGGGGTGAACACTGAAGCTTTCTTT. Protein product: CASSSYSRTGVNTEAFF.

This clonotype showed up just a few times. The V gene is TRBV6-1, the J gene TRBJ1-1; D gene uncertain. CDR3 length: 14 residues. V was clipped by 0 bases and J by 8 bases, with 13 bases between them. Looked up from germline, CDR1 is MNHNS and CDR2 is SASEGT. In DNA form, the CDR3 reads TGTGCCAGCAGTGAAGCGCCTGGGCGCGGGGAAGCTTTCTTT. Residues: CASSEAPGRGEAFF.

The chain recombines TRBV11-2 with TRBJ1-5; TRBD1 is a possible D gene (6 bases). The germline gives CDR1 SGHAT, CDR2 FQNNGV. V gave up 1 base and J gave up 4 bases, with 11 bases separating them. This CDR3 has 15 amino acids. In DNA, the CDR3 is TGTGCCAGCAGCTTAGGGAGGACAGATAATCAGCCCCAGCATTTT. Translating it yields CASSLGRTDNQPQHF.

This clonotype has more than one count but fewer than ten. This chain links TRBV7-2 with TRBJ2-5, with D possibly matching TRBD2 (5 bases). V gave up 5 bases and J gave up 7 bases, with 8 bases separating them. The CDR3 is 11 residues long. Germline CDR1 reads SGHTA; CDR2 reads FQGNSA. The CDR3 region is CASSLGVTQYF. CDR3 bases: TGTGCCAGCAGCCTCGGGGTGACCCAGTACTTC.

A word on this clonotype: A much larger clone lies one base from this, so it may be a read error. The chain links TRBV19 to TRBJ1-5, with TRBD1 as a possible D gene (5 bases). Germline V gene lookup returns CDR1 LNHDA and CDR2 SQIVND (reference sequence). The CDR3 runs 16 residues. The chain's CDR3 is CASSILSQGSNQSQHF. CDR3 in DNA: TGTGCCAGTAGTATACTCTCTCAGGGTAGCAATCAGTCCCAGCATTTT.

This chain uses TRBV7-2 with TRBJ1-1, with D maybe TRBD1 (5 bases). This CDR3 has 13 residues. The V end was cut by 6 bases, the J end by 10 bases, with 18 bases between. CDR1 and CDR2 (germline): SGHTA, FQGNSA. The CDR3 nucleotides read TGTGCCAGCAGTCCTGAGAGATATAGGGGAGCTTTCTTT. Its translation: CASSPERYRGAFF.

This clonotype was found once. The chain carries TRBV7-2 and TRBJ2-2; unclear D gene. The CDR3 length is 12 residues. Germline V gene sequence: CDR1 SGHTA, CDR2 FQGNSA. V lost 6 bases, J lost 6 bases, and 8 bases lay in between. CDR3 DNA sequence: TGTGCCAGCAGGTTCCCCCCCGGGGAGCTGTTTTTT. This sequence encodes CASRFPPGELFF. Based on the CDR3 plus reference TRBV7-2 and TRBJ2-2, the full variable domain is GAGVSQSPSNKVTEKGKDVELRCDPISGHTALYWYRQSLGQGLEFLIYFQGNSAPDKSGLPSDRFSAERTGGSVSTLTIQRTQQEDSAVYLCASRFPPGELFFGEGSRLTVL.

The chain recombines TRBV6-2 or TRBV6-3 with TRBJ2-6; D gene unclear. V gave up 0 bases and J gave up 2 bases, with 17 bases separating them. The CDR3 runs to 19 residues. In germline, CDR1 is MNHEY, CDR2 SVGEGT. This CDR3 is CASSYSLRNRIPGANVLTF. Written as DNA, the CDR3 is TGTGCCAGCAGTTACTCCTTAAGGAATCGAATCCCTGGGGCCAACGTCCTGACTTTC.

The chain links TRBV20-1 to TRBJ2-5, with 9 bases lining up with TRBD2. This CDR3 comprises 15 residues. J lost 4 bases, V lost 3 bases, and 9 bases had no gene match. CDR1 is DFQATT and CDR2 is SNEGSKA in the germline V gene (reference sequence). CDR3 sequence (DNA): TGCAGTGCTAGTGGTAGCGGGAGCGGGCGAGAGACCCAGTACTTC. Amino acid sequence: CSASGSGSGRETQYF.

The rearrangement joins TRBV6-1 to TRBJ1-5; D is unresolved. The V end was cut by 6 bases, the J end by 0 bases, with 12 bases between. The germline CDR1 and CDR2 sequences are MNHNS and SASEGT. This CDR3 comprises 15 residues. The CDR3 DNA follows: TGTGCCAGCAGCCCGAGAGGCAATAGCAATCAGCCCCAGCATTTT. This sequence encodes CASSPRGNSNQPQHF.